The 31 T cell receptor beta chains in this list originate from one sample, sequenced in a study of T cell responses to AZD1222 COVID-19 vaccine. Sequencing was performed with immunoSEQ multiplex PCR; in TCRdb, only in-frame clones are kept and a portion is missing. This sample has about 200,000 clones, with 90% to 95% found just once. The sample consisted of peripheral blood, taken on day 0 of MenACWY control vaccination. The receptors were gathered from an adult in good health.

The V call is TRBV7-9, the J call TRBJ1-1; D might be TRBD1 (5 bases). Between the trimmed V and J ends, which lost 4 bases and 7 bases, there was a span of 13 bases. The CDR3 is 13 amino acids. The germline V gene encodes CDR1 SEHNR and CDR2 FQNEAQ (reference sequence). CDR3 sequence: CASSSPDRREAFF. DNA for the CDR3: TGTGCCAGCAGCTCACCCGACAGACGTGAAGCTTTCTTT.

For the CDR3, the DNA is TGTGCCAGCAGTTCGGACCGCAAAACCCAGTACTTC. Translating gives CASSSDRKTQYF. The chain links TRBV12-3 or TRBV12-4 to TRBJ2-5; D unresolved. The V and J ends lost 4 bases and 8 bases respectively, with 11 bases between them. The CDR3 runs to 12 residues.

V usage is TRBV11-1 and J usage is TRBJ1-1; 7 bases fit TRBD1. V lost 1 base, J lost 4 bases, and 6 bases stayed unmatched. Germline V gene sequence: CDR1 SGHAT, CDR2 FQDESV (reference sequence). The CDR3 loop spans 15 amino acids. The CDR3 DNA follows: TGTGCCAGCAGCTTAGTAATGACAGGGCTCACTGAAGCTTTCTTT. It encodes CASSLVMTGLTEAFF.

The chain recombines TRBV7-2 with TRBJ1-1; no firm D call. CDR3 length: 13 amino acids. The ends were cut back, 5 bases at V and 1 base at J, with 8 bases in the middle. Germline values: CDR1 SGHTA, CDR2 FQGNSA. CDR3 in DNA: TGTGCCAGCAGCACCCGGGCGAACACTGAAGCTTTCTTT. Residues: CASSTRANTEAFF. Full variable domain (remainder filled in from reference TRBV7-2 and TRBJ1-1): GAGVSQSPSNKVTEKGKDVELRCDPISGHTALYWYRQSLGQGLEFLIYFQGNSAPDKSGLPSDRFSAERTGGSVSTLTIQRTQQEDSAVYLCASSTRANTEAFFGQGTRLTVV.

The rearrangement joins TRBV19 to TRBJ1-3, with a weak D call TRBD1 (5 bases). Trimming took off 6 bases at V and 0 bases at J, with 6 bases between the two ends. The CDR3 length is 13 residues. Germline-derived CDR1 and CDR2 are LNHDA and SQIVND (reference sequence). CDR3 DNA: TGTGCCAGTAGGACAGACTCTGGAAACACCATATATTTT. Translation gives CASRTDSGNTIYF.

The chain recombines TRBV6-5 with TRBJ2-2; D is undetermined. The germline CDR1 and CDR2 sequences are MNHEY and SVGAGI. Trimming took off 4 bases at V and 7 bases at J, with 7 bases between the two ends. This CDR3 is 12 amino acids long. Here the CDR3 reads CASSSPNGELFF. The DNA for the CDR3 is TGTGCCAGCAGTTCACCCAACGGGGAGCTGTTTTTT.

The V gene is TRBV5-8, the J gene TRBJ2-2; either TRBD1 or TRBD2 may supply D (5 bases each). Trimming shortened V by 1 base and J by 4 bases, and 11 bases separated the two germline ends. This CDR3 has 15 amino acids. Germline V lookup: CDR1 SGHTS, CDR2 YDEGEE. The CDR3 coding sequence is TGTGCCAGCAGCTTGCGAGGGGCGGGCACCGGGGAGCTGTTTTTT. Its translation: CASSLRGAGTGELFF.

This sequence joins TRBV6-1 and TRBJ2-1, with D perhaps TRBD2 (7 bases). The V gene lost 0 bases and the J gene lost 8 bases, with 17 bases spanning the gap. This CDR3 contains 16 residues. In germline, CDR1 is MNHNS, CDR2 SASEGT. CDR3 amino acids: CASSEALRGGLYEQFF. The CDR3 DNA reads as TGTGCCAGCAGTGAAGCCCTTAGGGGGGGCCTGTATGAGCAGTTCTTC.

The chain links TRBV18 to TRBJ1-1; D possibly corresponds to TRBD1 (6 bases). With 3 bases removed from V and 4 bases from J, the gap between germline ends came to 15 bases. Germline lookup yields CDR1 KGHSH and CDR2 LQKENI. CDR3 length: 15 amino acids. The CDR3 reads CASSPSTGLGTEAFF. Written as DNA, the CDR3 is TGTGCCAGCTCACCGAGTACAGGGTTGGGCACTGAAGCTTTCTTT.

This clone came up once. The V and J genes are TRBV11-1 and TRBJ2-2; D ambiguous. Germline values: CDR1 SGHAT, CDR2 FQDESV (reference sequence). The CDR3 loop spans 14 amino acids. The germline V and J ends were trimmed by 0 bases and 1 base, with 3 bases remaining between them. The CDR3 bases are TGTGCCAGCAGCTTAGCGGGGAACACCGGGGAGCTGTTTTTT. Its translation is CASSLAGNTGELFF.

The V and J genes are TRBV6-5 and TRBJ1-4; D is undetermined. The CDR3 consists of 13 residues. CDR1 and CDR2 (germline): MNHEY, SVGAGI. V was trimmed by 2 bases and J by 5 bases, leaving 6 bases between them. CDR3 loop: CASSYEGNEKLFF. CDR3 bases: TGTGCCAGCAGTTACGAAGGAAATGAAAAACTGTTTTTT.

This chain uses TRBV7-9 with TRBJ1-4; possible D gene TRBD1, 5 bases. Germline V lookup: CDR1 SEHNR, CDR2 FQNEAQ (reference sequence). The CDR3 length is 16 residues. Trimming stripped 5 bases from V and 8 bases from J, with 21 bases between. The CDR3 DNA reads TGTGCCAGCAGCCCCTTGACGGGGGGTATCAGCGAAAAACTGTTTTTT. Translated: CASSPLTGGISEKLFF.

This chain connects TRBV6-6 to TRBJ1-4; D call uncertain. The V and J ends lost 5 bases and 0 bases respectively, with 10 bases between them. This CDR3 has 15 amino acids. Germline loops: CDR1 MNHNY, CDR2 SVGAGI (reference sequence). CDR3 residues: CASSTGRTTNEKLFF. The CDR3 DNA is TGTGCCAGCAGTACCGGACGGACAACTAATGAAAAACTGTTTTTT.

The rearrangement joins TRBV19 to TRBJ1-1, with TRBD1 matching over 7 bases. In germline, CDR1 is LNHDA, CDR2 SQIVND (reference sequence). V shed 2 bases and J 0 bases; nucleotides not matched to a gene: 3. The CDR3 runs to 15 residues. The CDR3 DNA follows: TGTGCCAGTAGTATATCCGGGACAGTGAACACTGAAGCTTTCTTT. It translates to CASSISGTVNTEAFF. Based on the CDR3 plus reference TRBV19 and TRBJ1-1, the full variable domain is DGGITQSPKYLFRKEGQNVTLSCEQNLNHDAMYWYRQDPGQGLRLIYYSQIVNDFQKGDIAEGYSVSREKKESFPLTVTSAQKNPTAFYLCASSISGTVNTEAFFGQGTRLTVV.

V and J are TRBV7-2 and TRBJ1-4; D not certain. V was trimmed by 5 bases and J by 0 bases, leaving 7 bases between them. The CDR3 is 14 amino acids. The germline gives CDR1 SGHTA, CDR2 FQGNSA. CDR3 sequence reads: CASSPGATNEKLFF. DNA of the CDR3: TGTGCCAGCAGCCCCGGTGCAACTAATGAAAAACTGTTTTTT.

The chain combines TRBV5-4 with TRBJ1-6; D not resolved. Germline values: CDR1 SGHNT, CDR2 YYREEE (reference sequence). V lost 3 bases to trimming and J lost 17 bases, with 12 bases between them. This CDR3 contains 11 residues. This CDR3 is CASSSDGLVHF. CDR3 sequence (DNA): TGTGCCAGCAGCTCAGACGGCCTCGTCCACTTT.

This rearrangement joins TRBV6-5 to TRBJ1-2, with D possibly matching TRBD1 (6 bases). This CDR3 is built from 13 residues. V gave up 6 bases and J gave up 4 bases, with 12 bases separating them. Germline V CDR1 and CDR2: MNHEY, SVGAGI. The CDR3 here is CASSADRSYGYTF. In nucleotides, the CDR3 is TGTGCCAGCAGCGCCGACAGGAGCTATGGCTACACCTTC.

This clone was observed once. The V gene is TRBV5-4, the J gene TRBJ1-2, with D possibly TRBD1 on 6 matching bases. Germline CDR1 reads SGHNT; CDR2 reads YYREEE (reference sequence). V shed 0 bases and J shed 7 bases, with 10 bases lying between them. The CDR3 spans 13 residues. The CDR3 protein is CASSLGGQTGYTF. In DNA, the CDR3 is TGTGCCAGCAGCTTGGGAGGACAGACTGGCTACACCTTC.

The CDR3 bases are TGCAGCGCTGGGGGACAGAATGAAAAACTGTTTTTT. This codes for CSAGGQNEKLFF. This chain uses TRBV29-1 with TRBJ1-4, with TRBD1 identical over 7 bases. This CDR3 region has 12 residues. Looked up from germline, CDR1 is SQVTM and CDR2 is ANQGSEA. The J segment lost 5 bases and the V segment lost 7 bases, leaving 4 bases of the junction unmatched. The full variable domain, with the rest looked up from reference TRBV29-1 and TRBJ1-4, is SAVISQKPSRDICQRGTSLTIQCQVDSQVTMMFWYRQQPGQSLTLIATANQGSEATYESGFVIDKFPISRPNLTFSTLTVSNMSPEDSSIYLCSAGGQNEKLFFGSGTQLSVL.

This sequence joins TRBV3-1 (or the pseudogene TRBV3-2) and TRBJ1-5, with 8 bases that match TRBD1. This CDR3 has 15 residues. CDR1 and CDR2 (germline): LGHDT, YNNKEL (reference sequence). V shed 1 base and J 1 base; nucleotides not matched to a gene: 0. The CDR3 spells CASSQGQGSNQPQHF. CDR3 DNA: TGTGCCAGCAGCCAAGGACAGGGGAGCAATCAGCCCCAGCATTTT.

The V and J genes are TRBV2 and TRBJ1-6, with D unclear. The CDR3 spans 14 residues. Trimming removed 7 bases from V and 4 bases from J, with 11 bases in between. The germline gives CDR1 SNHLY, CDR2 FYNNEI. CDR3 sequence (DNA): TGTGCCAGCAACCTCGACCAGTATAATTCACCCCTCCACTTT. Protein: CASNLDQYNSPLHF.

V gene TRBV29-1 combines with J gene TRBJ1-1; D is ambiguous. Germline loops: CDR1 SQVTM, CDR2 ANQGSEA. The V gene lost 5 bases and the J gene lost 1 base, with 11 bases spanning the gap. The CDR3 spans 13 residues. The CDR3 DNA follows: TGCAGCGTTTACACTGGCCCGAACACTGAAGCTTTCTTT. Translating it yields CSVYTGPNTEAFF.

V usage is TRBV9 and J usage is TRBJ2-5; 8 bases match TRBD2. The CDR3 spans 15 residues. The ends lost 1 base at V and 1 base at J; junction bases unmatched: 3. CDR1 SGDLS and CDR2 YYNGEE come from the germline V gene. The CDR3 reads CASSVMSGGQETQYF. In DNA form, the CDR3 reads TGTGCCAGCAGCGTAATGAGCGGGGGCCAAGAGACCCAGTACTTC.

The J gene is TRBJ2-1, the V gene TRBV5-4; 8 nucleotides agree with TRBD2. This CDR3 is built from 15 residues. Per the germline V gene, CDR1 is SGHNT and CDR2 is YYREEE (reference sequence). Trimming at V came to 0 bases and at J to 1 base, leaving 0 bases not matched to a gene. CDR3 in DNA: TGTGCCAGCAGCTTGGCTAGCGGGTCCTACAATGAGCAGTTCTTC. It codes for CASSLASGSYNEQFF.

This chain links TRBV15 with TRBJ2-1; 9 bases align to TRBD2. CDR1 is LNHNV and CDR2 is YYDKDF in the germline V gene (reference sequence). The junction had 16 bases not matched to a gene; V was cut back by 7 bases and J by 3 bases. The CDR3 consists of 18 residues. The CDR3 coding sequence is TGTGCCACCACACACGGGAAGGGACTAGCCCCAGGCTACAATGAGCAGTTCTTC. Protein product: CATTHGKGLAPGYNEQFF. The full variable domain, completed using reference TRBV15 and TRBJ2-1, is DAMVIQNPRYQVTQFGKPVTLSCSQTLNHNVMYWYQQKSSQAPKLLFHYYDKDFNNEADTPDNFQSRRPNTSFCFLDIRSPGLGDTAMYLCATTHGKGLAPGYNEQFFGPGTRLTVL.

A word on this clone: Distinct nucleotide sequences in the sample also encode this CDR3. V is TRBV4-2 and J is TRBJ1-1, with D unresolved. Germline assignment: CDR1 LGHNA and CDR2 YNFKEQ. The CDR3 contains 14 residues. Trimming took 3 bases from V and 1 from J, leaving 9 bases between them. The CDR3 nucleotides read TGTGCCAGCAGCCAGGACCGTGGGAACACTGAAGCTTTCTTT. Protein sequence: CASSQDRGNTEAFF.

The V gene is TRBV6-5, the J gene TRBJ1-1, with D unclear. Trimming left V 0 bases short and J 11 bases short, with 10 bases between. The CDR3 runs to 12 residues. CDR1 and CDR2 from the germline V gene are MNHEY and SVGAGI. CDR3 protein: CASSYSRGQAFF. The CDR3, as DNA: TGTGCCAGCAGTTACTCGAGAGGCCAGGCTTTCTTT.

The chain couples TRBV6-5 to TRBJ1-4, with a tentative D call TRBD1 (5 bases). V lost 2 bases and J lost 5, with 9 bases in between. The CDR3 spans 14 residues. CDR1 and CDR2 from the germline V gene are MNHEY and SVGAGI. CDR3 DNA sequence: TGTGCCAGCAGTTACGGGACGGTAAATGAAAAACTGTTTTTT. This gives the protein CASSYGTVNEKLFF.

The J gene is TRBJ2-3, the V gene TRBV11-1, with D tentatively TRBD1 (5 bases). Trimming pared 10 bases from V and 2 bases from J, leaving 22 bases between. Germline V gives CDR1 SGHAT, CDR2 FQDESV (reference sequence). The CDR3 spans 16 residues. CDR3 amino acids: CATSPGKWGVTDTQYF. DNA for the CDR3: TGTGCCACCTCCCCCGGCAAGTGGGGCGTCACAGATACGCAGTATTTT.

The chain has TRBV19 and TRBJ2-5; D gene uncertain. The CDR3 length is 12 residues. The germline gives CDR1 LNHDA, CDR2 SQIVND (reference sequence). V lost 11 bases to trimming and J lost 9 bases, with 19 bases between them. The CDR3 sequence: CAGKFTGYAQYF. The CDR3 region has the DNA TGTGCCGGAAAGTTTACCGGGTATGCCCAGTACTTC.

This chain uses TRBV3-1 (or the pseudogene TRBV3-2) with TRBJ2-6; D is undetermined. CDR3 length: 16 amino acids. V lost 4 bases and J lost 2, with 12 bases in between. CDR1 and CDR2 from the germline V gene are LGHDT and YNNKEL (reference sequence). The DNA for the CDR3 is TGTGCCAGCAGCCTGCGGCTAGTGGCTGGGGCCAACGTCCTGACTTTC. Translating it yields CASSLRLVAGANVLTF.